This is a list of T cell receptor beta chains from one sample in a study of cytomegalovirus exposure and HLA in healthy donors. The repertoire was sequenced with immunoSEQ multiplex PCR; TCRdb's copy has only in-frame clones and lacks some. The data hold 110,000 to 150,000 clones, with 75% observed a single time. Sequencing was carried out using PBMCs. The receptors originated from a man between 25 and 39 years old in good health and CMV-seronegative. Both conserved end residues are part of each CDR3. The order of the fields is J gene, V gene, clone size, D gene, CDR3 DNA, CDR3 protein. A D gene is named only where the DNA matches it firmly. For some rows the clone size is stated as once, few or many, or as a class when expanded; others skip it.

>TRBJ1-5|TRBV11-2|once|.
TGTGCCAGCAGCCGGACAGTAAATCAGCCCCAGCATTTT
CASSRTVNQPQHF
>TRBJ2-7|TRBV5-1|once|.
TGCGCCAGCAGCTGGGGGCCCGGGCGGAATACCTACGAGCAGTACTTC
CASSWGPGRNTYEQYF
>TRBJ1-6|TRBV5-1|.|TRBD1
TGCGCCAGCAGCTTGACAGGGGTCTCGAATTCACCCCTCCACTTT
CASSLTGVSNSPLHF
>TRBJ2-3|TRBV19|.|TRBD1
TGTGCCAGTACCCTAGACAGGGGGCGGCCAGATACGCAGTATTTT
CASTLDRGRPDTQYF
>TRBJ2-3|TRBV5-1|.|TRBD2
TGCGCCAGCAGCTTGGACCCAGCGGGAGCGGGACTTAGCACAGATACGCAGTATTTT
CASSLDPAGAGLSTDTQYF
>TRBJ1-6|TRBV5-4|.|.
TGTGCCAGCAGCTTGGCTTTCAGGGGTGGAAATTCACCCCTCCACTTT
CASSLAFRGGNSPLHF
>TRBJ2-5|TRBV6-5|few|TRBD2
TGTGCCAGCAGCCTCGGACTAGCGGGTGAGCAGTACTTC
CASSLGLAGEQYF
>TRBJ2-7|TRBV5-4|.|TRBD1
TGTGCCAGCAGCTTCGCGACAGGGGAGTACGAGCAGTACTTC
CASSFATGEYEQYF
>TRBJ2-2|TRBV5-1|.|TRBD1
TGCGCCAGCAGCTTGGACAGGGGGGACACCGGGGAGCTGTTTTTT
CASSLDRGDTGELFF
>TRBJ1-4|TRBV6-1|.|.
TGTGCCAGCAGACCTGGGCTAACTAATGAAAAACTGTTTTTT
CASRPGLTNEKLFF